The 14 T cell receptor beta chains below were found in one sample sequenced in a study of siplizumab effects on memory and regulatory T cells. The assay was immunoSEQ multiplex PCR, and TCRdb's table has in-frame clones only and misses some. Of about 120,000 clones detected, roughly 93% appear once; the ten largest clones hold around 0.15%. The sample was non-Treg CD4+ T cells sorted from blood. The receptor source for this set is a human donor in good health.

This sequence joins TRBV6-1 and TRBJ2-1; 11 bases agree with TRBD2. Germline loops: CDR1 MNHNS, CDR2 SASEGT. This CDR3 is 15 amino acids long. Unmatched junction bases numbered 8, after V lost 8 bases and J lost 5 bases. This chain's CDR3 is CASQGVTSGDNEQFF. The CDR3 DNA reads TGTGCCAGCCAGGGGGTGACTAGCGGGGACAATGAGCAGTTCTTC.

This clone was counted a single time. J is TRBJ1-2 and V is TRBV19; 7 nucleotides agree with TRBD1. The CDR3 spans 13 residues. The V gene's germline CDR1 is LNHDA and CDR2 SQIVND (reference sequence). J gave up 4 bases and V 4 bases, and 3 bases lay outside the gene matches. Here the CDR3 reads CASSTTGSYGYTF. The CDR3 DNA reads as TGTGCCAGTAGTACGACAGGGTCCTATGGCTACACCTTC.

The chain combines TRBV5-4 with TRBJ2-2, with a weak D call TRBD1 (5 bases). Between the trimmed V and J ends, which lost 4 bases and 4 bases, there was a span of 14 bases. Germline V lookup: CDR1 SGHNT, CDR2 YYREEE (reference sequence). This CDR3 contains 15 residues. DNA of the CDR3: TGTGCCAGCAGCCTCTATGGGGCCACCACCGGGGAGCTGTTTTTT. This sequence encodes CASSLYGATTGELFF.

V gene TRBV19 combines with J gene TRBJ1-4; 7 bases line up with TRBD1. The CDR3 has 15 residues. In germline, CDR1 is LNHDA, CDR2 SQIVND (reference sequence). The trim removed 3 bases at V and 2 bases at J, leaving 3 bases unmatched. The CDR3 loop is CASSIQGQTNEKLFF. CDR3 nucleotide sequence: TGTGCCAGTAGTATCCAGGGACAGACTAATGAAAAACTGTTTTTT.

This chain joins TRBV2 and TRBJ2-7; no clear D gene. Germline lookup yields CDR1 SNHLY and CDR2 FYNNEI. CDR3 length equals 12 residues. The V gene lost 6 bases and the J gene lost 4 bases, with 10 bases spanning the gap. CDR3 DNA sequence: TGTGCCAGCAGCCAGTCTTTATACGAGCAGTACTTC. Protein sequence: CASSQSLYEQYF.

This clone was found once. The rearrangement uses TRBV18 and TRBJ2-7; possible D gene TRBD2, 6 bases. This CDR3 is built from 14 residues. In germline, CDR1 is KGHSH, CDR2 LQKENI. Trimming left V 4 bases short and J 0 bases short, with 10 bases between. This CDR3 is CASSRDWSSYEQYF. Written as DNA, the CDR3 is TGTGCCAGCTCACGGGACTGGAGCTCCTACGAGCAGTACTTC.

V usage is TRBV4-2 and J usage is TRBJ2-3, with 7 bases aligning to TRBD2. CDR1 is LGHNA and CDR2 is YNFKEQ in the germline V gene. Trimming took 2 bases from V and 1 from J; bases not matched to a gene: 12. The CDR3 has 18 residues. Here the CDR3 DNA reads TGTGCCAGCAGCCAAATTGTTGTGTCCAGCGGGGGCACAGATACGCAGTATTTT. Protein: CASSQIVVSSGGTDTQYF.

The genes are TRBV28 and TRBJ2-7; possibly TRBD1 for D (6 bases). V was cut by 5 bases and J by 4 bases, with 12 bases left in between. CDR1 and CDR2 (germline): MDHEN, SYDVKM. The CDR3 consists of 13 residues. The CDR3 is CASSTGRGYEQYF. DNA of the CDR3: TGTGCCAGCAGTACCGGAAGGGGGTACGAGCAGTACTTC. The variable domain in full, with the rest retrieved from reference TRBV28 and TRBJ2-7, is DVKVTQSSRYLVKRTGEKVFLECVQDMDHENMFWYRQDPGLGLRLIYFSYDVKMKEKGDIPEGYSVSREKKERFSLILESASTNQTSMYLCASSTGRGYEQYFGPGTRLTVT.

The chain joins TRBV6-4 to TRBJ2-2, with TRBD1 as a possible D gene (5 bases). The V end lost 0 bases, the J end lost 6 bases, and 8 bases lay between the germline ends. Germline V gives CDR1 MRHNA, CDR2 SNTAGT. CDR3 length equals 14 residues. The CDR3 sequence is CASSDSGASGELFF. CDR3 in DNA: TGTGCCAGCAGTGACTCAGGGGCCTCCGGGGAGCTGTTTTTT.

This chain joins TRBV7-2 and TRBJ2-5; TRBD2 aligns across 14 bases. The V gene end was trimmed by 5 bases and the J gene end by 2 bases; junction bases not matched to a gene: 4. The length of the CDR3 is 16 residues. CDR1 SGHTA and CDR2 FQGNSA come from the germline V gene. As DNA, the CDR3 is TGTGCCAGCAGCACCGGGACTAGCGGGGGACAAGAGACCCAGTACTTC. This sequence encodes CASSTGTSGGQETQYF. Using reference TRBV7-2 and TRBJ2-5 for the parts outside the CDR3, the full variable domain is GAGVSQSPSNKVTEKGKDVELRCDPISGHTALYWYRQSLGQGLEFLIYFQGNSAPDKSGLPSDRFSAERTGGSVSTLTIQRTQQEDSAVYLCASSTGTSGGQETQYFGPGTRLLVL.

V is TRBV28 and J is TRBJ2-3; TRBD2 agrees at 12 bases. The CDR3 has 16 residues. Per germline, CDR1 MDHEN and CDR2 SYDVKM. The J segment lost 2 bases and the V segment lost 6 bases, leaving 6 bases of the junction unmatched. The DNA of the CDR3 is TGTGCCAGCAGACTAGCGGGGGGCCTCTTCACAGATACGCAGTATTTT. Translation: CASRLAGGLFTDTQYF.

This sequence joins TRBV4-1 and TRBJ1-4, with 7 positions matching TRBD1. Per the germline V gene, CDR1 is MGHRA and CDR2 is YSYEKL. The CDR3 has 16 amino acids. J was trimmed by 4 bases and V by 1 base; bases with no gene match: 6. Written as DNA, the CDR3 is TGCGCCAGCAGCCAAGTGGGGGGACAGATTAATGAAAAACTGTTTTTT. It is translated as CASSQVGGQINEKLFF.

The CDR3, as DNA: TGTGCCAGCAGCTTAGCTGGTGAGACCATATATTTT. Protein sequence: CASSLAGETIYF. The genes are TRBV7-9 and TRBJ1-3; D ambiguous. This CDR3 comprises 12 residues. V was trimmed by 0 bases and J by 10 bases, leaving 7 bases between them. From germline, CDR1 is SEHNR and CDR2 FQNEAQ (reference sequence).

The chain uses TRBV6-5 and TRBJ1-6; D is perhaps TRBD1 (5 bases). This CDR3 has 14 residues. CDR1 and CDR2 (germline): MNHEY, SVGAGI. The V end lost 0 bases, the J end lost 8 bases, and 8 bases lay between the germline ends. The CDR3 DNA sequence: TGTGCCAGCAGTTACTCAGGGGAGTATTCACCCCTCCACTTT. Encoded protein: CASSYSGEYSPLHF.